This TCR beta chain was documented in a study of chemoradiotherapy in HPV16-positive cancers. Background on the study: Functional T-cell assays on two HPV16-positive patients' cells defined candidate HPV-specific clones and common TCR motifs.

Clones were sequenced by immunoSEQ multiplex PCR, and TCRdb holds only the in-frame ones, with some missing. Of tens of thousands of clones detected, roughly 86% appear once; the ten largest clones hold 2% to 2.5%. Looked up from germline, CDR1 is LGHNA and CDR2 is YNFKEQ. The CDR3 totals 16 residues. Trimming removed 1 base from V and 0 bases from J, with 12 bases in between. Worth noting for this clone: What it recognizes is unknown.

Study-level results: Candidate HPV-specific clones and E7-related TCR motifs grew in tumor during treatment.

This chain joins TRBV4-2 and TRBJ1-2; D perhaps matches TRBD1 (5 bases). Sequenced here: blood, sampled from a patient who underwent chemoradiotherapy. This TCR derives from a human donor with HPV-associated anogenital cancer. The CDR3 is CASSQGSGGTNYGYTF. The CDR3 DNA is TGTGCCAGCAGCCAAGGGTCCGGGGGAACTAACTATGGCTACACCTTC.